The 20 T cell receptor beta chains in this list originate from one sample, sequenced in a study of OX40 agonist ivuxolimab in advanced cancers. Sequencing used immunoSEQ multiplex PCR; TCRdb keeps in-frame clones, though not all of them. The sample yields 55,000 to 80,000 clones, under 90% seen once. The specimen comprised CD4+ or CD8+ T cells sorted from blood, sampled in a trial of the OX40 agonist ivuxolimab. These TCRs come from an adult with an advanced solid tumor such as melanoma, head and neck, liver or kidney cancer.

The chain joins TRBV21-1 to TRBJ2-2; the table's D call, TRBD2, has no DNA check behind it. TRBV21-1 is a recognized pseudogene. The CDR3 runs 15 residues. CDR3 residues: CASNIGGGLTGELFF. For the CDR3, the DNA is TGTGCCAGCAACATAGGCGGGGGGCTAACCGGGGAGCTGTTTTTT.

V is TRBV9 and J is TRBJ1-4; D is ambiguous. CDR3 length: 15 residues. The ends were cut back, 0 bases at V and 3 bases at J, with 9 bases in the middle. The germline V gene encodes CDR1 SGDLS and CDR2 YYNGEE. CDR3 sequence: CASSVVQWANEKLFF. The CDR3 DNA is TGTGCCAGCAGCGTAGTGCAGTGGGCTAATGAAAAACTGTTTTTT.

The V call is TRBV7-9, the J call TRBJ2-7, with a tentative D call TRBD1 (6 bases). With 6 bases removed from V and 6 bases from J, the gap between germline ends came to 12 bases. The CDR3 runs to 12 residues. Germline V gives CDR1 SEHNR, CDR2 FQNEAQ (reference sequence). The chain's CDR3 is CASSLTGTEQYF. CDR3 nucleotide sequence: TGTGCCAGCAGTTTGACAGGTACCGAGCAGTACTTC. The complete variable domain, with remaining parts taken from reference TRBV7-9 and TRBJ2-7, reads DTGVSQNPRHKITKRGQNVTFRCDPISEHNRLYWYRQTLGQGPEFLTYFQNEAQLEKSRLLSDRFSAERPKGSFSTLEIQRTEQGDSAMYLCASSLTGTEQYFGPGTRLTVT.

V usage is TRBV19 and J usage is TRBJ2-7, with D perhaps matching TRBD1 (6 bases). Trimming removed 5 bases from V and 6 bases from J, with 20 bases in between. This CDR3 has 15 residues. Germline V CDR1 and CDR2: LNHDA, SQIVND (reference sequence). CDR3 amino acids: CASSSRTVLNGEQYF. For the CDR3, the DNA is TGTGCCAGTAGTTCCCGGACAGTTTTAAACGGCGAGCAGTACTTC.

This chain links TRBV7-2 with TRBJ2-7; 8 bases are a match to TRBD2. Germline CDR1 is SGHTA and CDR2 is FQGNSA. V lost 5 bases, J lost 0 bases, and 18 bases stayed unmatched. The CDR3 contains 19 residues. The CDR3 nucleotides are TGTGCCAGCAGCGCGGGCCCGGGGGGGGAGCGGGGGCCCTCCTACGAGCAGTACTTC. Amino acids: CASSAGPGGERGPSYEQYF.

The V and J genes are TRBV9 and TRBJ2-2, with D hard to call. Germline V CDR1 and CDR2: SGDLS, YYNGEE. The ends were cut back, 0 bases at V and 7 bases at J, with 10 bases in the middle. The CDR3 consists of 14 residues. CDR3 sequence: CASSVAESYGELFF. The DNA for the CDR3 is TGTGCCAGCAGCGTAGCTGAATCCTACGGGGAGCTGTTTTTT.

The CDR3 nucleotides read TGTGCCAGCAGTTACTCCTCCCAGTCGCAGTATTTT. Translating gives CASSYSSQSQYF. The chain carries TRBV6-5 and TRBJ2-3; D not resolved. The V gene's germline CDR1 is MNHEY and CDR2 SVGAGI. V lost 0 bases, J lost 10 bases, and 8 bases lay in between. The CDR3 loop spans 12 amino acids.

This chain joins TRBV28 and TRBJ1-2; a possible D gene is TRBD1 (6 bases). V was cut by 2 bases and J by 2 bases, with 15 bases left in between. CDR1 and CDR2 from the germline V gene are MDHEN and SYDVKM. The CDR3 contains 16 residues. CDR3 coding DNA: TGTGCCAGCAGTTTAGGATCCGGGGGGCTAAACTATGGCTACACCTTC. Amino acid sequence: CASSLGSGGLNYGYTF.

This chain links TRBV5-4 with TRBJ1-2; tentative D call: TRBD1 (6 bases). The germline CDR1 and CDR2 sequences are SGHNT and YYREEE (reference sequence). The CDR3 is 15 residues long. The V end was cut by 5 bases, the J end by 6 bases, with 20 bases between. The CDR3 nucleotides read TGTGCCAGCAGTCCAAAATTACAGGGTATGGATGGCTACACCTTC. Its translation is CASSPKLQGMDGYTF.

The DNA of the CDR3 is TGTGCCAGCAGCTCTACAGGGTTGACTGAAGCTTTCTTT. The encoded protein is CASSSTGLTEAFF. The chain joins TRBV7-2 to TRBJ1-1; D possibly corresponds to TRBD1 (6 bases). This CDR3 spans 13 amino acids. The ends were cut back, 4 bases at V and 5 bases at J, with 11 bases in the middle. Germline V CDR1 and CDR2: SGHTA, FQGNSA.

This chain links TRBV6-5 with TRBJ1-2; 8 nucleotides agree with TRBD1. Germline CDR1 and CDR2: MNHEY and SVGAGI. The CDR3 covers 14 residues. V shed 6 bases and J 4 bases; nucleotides not matched to a gene: 7. Here the CDR3 reads CASSVAGTGYGYTF. The CDR3 DNA sequence: TGTGCCAGCAGCGTCGCCGGGACAGGCTATGGCTACACCTTC.

The V gene is TRBV4-3, the J gene TRBJ1-1; D gene uncertain. The CDR3 contains 13 residues. The V end was cut by 1 base, the J end by 1 base, with 4 bases between. Germline CDR1 LGHNA, CDR2 YSLEER. The CDR3: CASSQATNTEAFF. CDR3 bases: TGCGCCAGCAGCCAAGCCACGAACACTGAAGCTTTCTTT.

J is TRBJ1-3 and V is TRBV4-2, with D possibly being TRBD1 (6 bases). Germline V gene lookup returns CDR1 LGHNA and CDR2 YNFKEQ. The CDR3 spans 17 residues. The V end lost 0 bases, the J end lost 0 bases, and 12 bases lay between the germline ends. CDR3 sequence reads: CASSQDIGGYSGNTIYF. CDR3 bases: TGTGCCAGCAGCCAAGATATAGGGGGGTACTCTGGAAACACCATATATTTT.

The J gene is TRBJ1-3, the V gene TRBV9, with a tentative D call TRBD1 (5 bases). Germline V gives CDR1 SGDLS, CDR2 YYNGEE. Trimming removed 4 bases from V and 1 base from J, with 12 bases in between. This CDR3 comprises 15 residues. The CDR3 protein is CASSYPGSSGNTIYF. The CDR3 DNA is TGTGCCAGCAGCTATCCAGGGTCTTCTGGAAACACCATATATTTT.

V is TRBV5-1 and J is TRBJ1-5; the match to TRBD1 covers 8 bases. V lost 4 bases and J lost 2; bases outside the gene matches: 5. This CDR3 contains 15 residues. CDR1 and CDR2 from the germline V gene are SGHRS and YFSETQ. CDR3 residues: CASSHGQGGNQPQHF. CDR3 nucleotides: TGCGCCAGCAGCCACGGACAGGGCGGCAATCAGCCCCAGCATTTT.

The chain links TRBV6-6 to TRBJ1-6; no clear D. The CDR3 spans 13 residues. Between the trimmed V and J ends, which lost 0 bases and 7 bases, there was a span of 4 bases. Per germline, CDR1 MNHNY and CDR2 SVGAGI (reference sequence). This chain's CDR3 is CASSYSDNSPLHF. The CDR3 bases are TGTGCCAGCAGTTACTCTGACAATTCACCCCTCCACTTT.

The chain is built from TRBV30 and TRBJ1-3; weak D call: TRBD1 (5 bases). The CDR3 has 17 residues. From germline, CDR1 is GTSNPN and CDR2 SVGIG (reference sequence). Between the trimmed V and J ends, which lost 3 bases and 4 bases, there was a span of 22 bases. CDR3 sequence reads: CAWSTFRQGAKGNTIYF. The CDR3 DNA follows: TGTGCCTGGAGCACCTTTCGGCAGGGAGCAAAGGGAAACACCATATATTTT.

To note about this clone: The conserved phenylalanine or tryptophan normally closing the CDR3 is absent here, so this likely arose from a read error. This rearrangement joins TRBV7-9 to TRBJ1-1; D gene uncertain. This CDR3 contains 16 residues. The germline CDR1 and CDR2 sequences are SEHNR and FQNEAQ (reference sequence). Trimming shortened V by 2 bases and J by 1 base, and 14 bases separated the two germline ends. CDR3: CASSLRPGTENTEAFS. The CDR3 region has the DNA TGTGCCAGCAGCTTACGCCCGGGAACAGAGAACACTGAAGCTTTCTCT.

The rearrangement uses TRBV7-2 and TRBJ1-2; D unresolved. The V gene's germline CDR1 is SGHTA and CDR2 FQGNSA. The CDR3 runs to 13 residues. Trimming cost V 4 bases and J 4 bases, with 10 bases left between them. CDR3 sequence reads: CASSSRALYGYTF. In nucleotides, the CDR3 is TGTGCCAGCAGCTCCCGGGCTCTCTATGGCTACACCTTC.

The rearrangement uses TRBV19 and TRBJ2-3, with D hard to call. The germline V and J ends were trimmed by 5 bases and 6 bases, with 12 bases remaining between them. The CDR3 runs to 13 residues. Germline V lookup: CDR1 LNHDA, CDR2 SQIVND (reference sequence). Written as DNA, the CDR3 is TGTGCCAGTAGTCCACATCTTGCTGATACGCAGTATTTT. Its protein is CASSPHLADTQYF.